This TCR beta chain was documented in a study of Graves' ophthalmopathy and Graves' hyperthyroidism. RNA transcripts provided the template for amplifying TCR beta CDR3 regions. Following a first-round RT-PCR that used HTBI primers, a second-round multiplex PCR was carried out. MiXCR was run by TCRdb on the multiplex PCR reads, yielding one entry per CDR3 protein. The sample records a few hundred thousand distinct CDR3 sequences, about 18% being singletons. The CDR3 is 15 amino acids. The V and J ends lost 3 bases and 7 bases respectively, with 19 bases between them. In germline, CDR1 is DFQATT, CDR2 SNEGSKA (reference sequence). This clonotype was detected many times.

The chain carries TRBV20-1 and TRBJ1-5; the D gene is possibly TRBD1 (6 bases). The origin of this receptor is an adult woman with stable Graves' hyperthyroidism. The sequenced sample consisted of peripheral blood. CDR3 in DNA: TGCAGTGCTAGGCCCCTGACAGGACCCTCCCAGCCCCAGCATTTT. It yields the protein CSARPLTGPSQPQHF.